Listed below are T cell receptor beta chains from one sample, sequenced in a study of patients and donors after allogeneic stem cell transplantation. TCRdb redid the calling of the RT-PCR reads with MiXCR, one entry per CDR3 protein. The data show 70,000 to 85,000 distinct CDR3 sequences, about 26% seen once. The sample was blood, either unsorted or a sorted T cell fraction (not recorded which). The receptors here all came from a human donor who was either an allogeneic HSCT recipient or a stem cell or donor lymphocyte infusion donor (not recorded which). It is not recorded whose cells these are; they may come from a transplant donor. CDR3s include the opening cysteine and the closing phenylalanine or tryptophan. The D gene is left open where the match is weak. Part of the rows lack a size; the others show once, few, many or a class for expanded clones.

V gene: TRBV20-1; clone size: .; D gene: .; J gene: TRBJ2-2; CDR3 protein: CSARDPGGTGELFF; CDR3 DNA: TGCAGTGCTAGAGATCCCGGAGGCACCGGGGAGCTGTTTTTT
V gene: TRBV20-1; clone size: .; D gene: .; J gene: TRBJ1-4; CDR3 protein: CSARVAGVEEKLFF; CDR3 DNA: TGCAGTGCTAGAGTGGCGGGGGTAGAGGAAAAACTGTTTTTT
V gene: TRBV5-1; clone size: .; D gene: .; J gene: TRBJ2-5; CDR3 protein: CASSRTGTQEGWTQYF; CDR3 DNA: TGCGCCAGCAGCCGCACCGGGACCCAGGAAGGTTGGACCCAGTACTTC
V gene: TRBV12-3/TRBV12-4; clone size: .; D gene: .; J gene: TRBJ1-3; CDR3 protein: CASTSPRNTIYF; CDR3 DNA: TGTGCCAGCACCTCCCCACGAAACACCATATATTTT
V gene: TRBV18; clone size: few; D gene: .; J gene: TRBJ1-2; CDR3 protein: CASSNDRIYGYTF; CDR3 DNA: TGTGCCAGCTCTAACGACAGGATCTATGGCTACACCTTC
V gene: TRBV4-1; clone size: few; D gene: .; J gene: TRBJ1-2; CDR3 protein: CASSQGVGGIPYGYTF; CDR3 DNA: TGCGCCAGCAGCCAAGGGGTGGGAGGGATACCTTATGGCTACACCTTC
V gene: TRBV20-1; clone size: few; D gene: .; J gene: TRBJ2-1; CDR3 protein: CSASLGARGEQFF; CDR3 DNA: TGCAGTGCTAGTCTTGGGGCCCGGGGTGAGCAGTTCTTC
V gene: TRBV10-3; clone size: many; D gene: .; J gene: TRBJ1-1; CDR3 protein: CATEAVGTGNTEAFF; CDR3 DNA: TGTGCCACTGAGGCCGTGGGGACGGGGAACACTGAAGCTTTCTTT
V gene: TRBV12-3/TRBV12-4; clone size: .; D gene: TRBD1; J gene: TRBJ1-2; CDR3 protein: CASSLGGQAYGYTF; CDR3 DNA: TGTGCCAGCAGTTTAGGCGGACAGGCGTATGGCTACACCTTC
V gene: TRBV11-3; clone size: .; D gene: .; J gene: TRBJ2-5; CDR3 protein: CASSYAGRETQYF; CDR3 DNA: TGTGCCAGCAGTTATGCCGGAAGGGAGACCCAGTACTTC
V gene: TRBV7-3; clone size: .; D gene: .; J gene: TRBJ1-3; CDR3 protein: CASGGTGLSTIYF; CDR3 DNA: TGTGCCAGCGGGGGGACGGGCTTAAGCACCATATATTTT
V gene: TRBV15; clone size: .; D gene: TRBD1; J gene: TRBJ2-3; CDR3 protein: CATSTGTGSTDTQYF; CDR3 DNA: TGTGCCACCAGTACCGGGACAGGTAGCACAGATACGCAGTATTTT
V gene: TRBV4-1; clone size: .; D gene: TRBD1; J gene: TRBJ1-1; CDR3 protein: CASSQGDRESAEAFF; CDR3 DNA: TGCGCCAGCAGCCAAGGGGACAGGGAGAGCGCTGAAGCTTTCTTT
V gene: TRBV18; clone size: few; D gene: .; J gene: TRBJ1-1; CDR3 protein: CASSPRAGESVTEAFF; CDR3 DNA: TGTGCCAGCTCACCACGAGCTGGGGAATCAGTCACTGAAGCTTTCTTT
V gene: TRBV5-5; clone size: .; D gene: TRBD2; J gene: TRBJ2-1; CDR3 protein: CASSLVPRGPTTSGYYNEQFF; CDR3 DNA: TGTGCCAGCAGCTTGGTACCCCGAGGGCCCACGACTAGCGGATACTACAATGAGCAGTTCTTC
V gene: TRBV10-3; clone size: .; D gene: .; J gene: TRBJ1-1; CDR3 protein: CAISESWGTEAFF; CDR3 DNA: TGTGCCATCAGTGAGTCTTGGGGGACTGAAGCTTTCTTT
V gene: TRBV19; clone size: .; D gene: .; J gene: TRBJ2-1; CDR3 protein: CASNSKVGLGVDEQFF; CDR3 DNA: TGTGCCAGTAACTCCAAAGTGGGTCTGGGAGTGGATGAGCAGTTCTTC
V gene: TRBV3-1; clone size: few; D gene: .; J gene: TRBJ2-3; CDR3 protein: CASSLNPGHTDTQYF; CDR3 DNA: TGTGCCAGCAGCCTCAACCCGGGCCACACAGATACGCAGTATTTT
V gene: TRBV6-2/TRBV6-3; clone size: .; D gene: .; J gene: TRBJ2-4; CDR3 protein: CASSSLGGTALAKNIQYF; CDR3 DNA: TGTGCCAGCAGCTCCCTTGGCGGGACAGCTCTGGCCAAAAACATTCAGTACTTC
V gene: TRBV19; clone size: .; D gene: .; J gene: TRBJ2-5; CDR3 protein: CATSPTPVETQYF; CDR3 DNA: TGTGCCACCTCACCGACCCCGGTGGAGACCCAGTACTTC
V gene: TRBV6-2/TRBV6-3; clone size: few; D gene: TRBD1; J gene: TRBJ2-7; CDR3 protein: CASSYSSTGGPYEQYF; CDR3 DNA: TGTGCCAGCAGTTACTCCAGCACAGGGGGCCCCTACGAGCAGTACTTC
V gene: TRBV6-6; clone size: few; D gene: .; J gene: TRBJ1-5; CDR3 protein: CASSSGYDSNQPQHF; CDR3 DNA: TGTGCCAGCAGTTCAGGGTATGACAGCAATCAGCCCCAGCATTTT
V gene: TRBV7-9; clone size: few; D gene: TRBD1; J gene: TRBJ2-1; CDR3 protein: CASSLEWDRSYNEQFF; CDR3 DNA: TGTGCCAGCAGCTTAGAGTGGGACAGAAGCTACAATGAGCAGTTCTTC
V gene: TRBV20-1; clone size: .; D gene: TRBD1; J gene: TRBJ2-7; CDR3 protein: CSAGDRVYEQYF; CDR3 DNA: TGCAGTGCTGGGGACAGGGTCTACGAGCAGTACTTC
V gene: TRBV3-1; clone size: .; D gene: TRBD2; J gene: TRBJ2-1; CDR3 protein: CASSQAPTQLAGVNYNEQFF; CDR3 DNA: TGTGCCAGCAGCCAAGCTCCCACCCAACTAGCGGGGGTCAACTACAATGAGCAGTTCTTC
V gene: TRBV7-2; clone size: .; D gene: TRBD1; J gene: TRBJ1-2; CDR3 protein: CASSLTGGARGYTF; CDR3 DNA: TGTGCCAGCAGCTTGACAGGGGGCGCCAGGGGCTACACCTTC
V gene: TRBV18; clone size: .; D gene: .; J gene: TRBJ2-1; CDR3 protein: CASSSWSMINEQFF; CDR3 DNA: TGTGCCAGCTCCTCCTGGAGCATGATCAATGAGCAGTTCTTC
V gene: TRBV4-2; clone size: .; D gene: TRBD1; J gene: TRBJ2-7; CDR3 protein: CASSPGQGGEEQYF; CDR3 DNA: TGTGCCAGCAGCCCGGGACAGGGGGGAGAAGAGCAGTACTTC
V gene: TRBV3-1; clone size: .; D gene: .; J gene: TRBJ1-1; CDR3 protein: CASSETGNLGEAFF; CDR3 DNA: TGTGCCAGCAGCGAGACAGGTAACCTTGGGGAAGCTTTCTTT
V gene: TRBV5-5; clone size: .; D gene: TRBD1; J gene: TRBJ1-1; CDR3 protein: CASSSLTGGHMNTEAFF; CDR3 DNA: TGTGCCAGCAGCTCCCTGACAGGGGGCCACATGAACACTGAAGCTTTCTTT
V gene: TRBV5-1; clone size: .; D gene: .; J gene: TRBJ1-3; CDR3 protein: CASSPESGNTIYF; CDR3 DNA: TGCGCCAGCAGCCCAGAGTCTGGAAACACCATATATTTT
V gene: TRBV7-8; clone size: few; D gene: .; J gene: TRBJ1-2; CDR3 protein: CASSFTRRGYGYTF; CDR3 DNA: TGTGCCAGCAGCTTCACGCGGCGGGGCTATGGCTACACCTTC
V gene: TRBV20-1; clone size: few; D gene: .; J gene: TRBJ2-1; CDR3 protein: CSARDRRGSGDGQFF; CDR3 DNA: TGCAGTGCTAGAGATCGACGTGGGTCGGGGGATGGGCAGTTCTTC
V gene: TRBV20-1; clone size: few; D gene: TRBD1; J gene: TRBJ1-1; CDR3 protein: CSARAGTGGTEAFF; CDR3 DNA: TGCAGTGCTAGAGCCGGGACAGGGGGAACTGAAGCTTTCTTT
V gene: TRBV10-3; clone size: few; D gene: TRBD1; J gene: TRBJ1-4; CDR3 protein: CAISEKGQGLTNEKLFF; CDR3 DNA: TGTGCCATCAGTGAAAAGGGACAGGGGCTGACTAATGAAAAACTGTTTTTT
V gene: TRBV3-1; clone size: .; D gene: .; J gene: TRBJ1-6; CDR3 protein: CASSQGGIVDYNSPLHF; CDR3 DNA: TGTGCCAGCAGCCAAGGGGGGATTGTGGATTATAATTCACCCCTCCACTTT
V gene: TRBV11-3; clone size: .; D gene: .; J gene: TRBJ1-1; CDR3 protein: CASSSDNTEAFF; CDR3 DNA: TGTGCCAGCAGCTCGGATAACACTGAAGCTTTCTTT
V gene: TRBV7-2; clone size: many; D gene: .; J gene: TRBJ1-2; CDR3 protein: CASSLGAFGGYTF; CDR3 DNA: TGTGCCAGCAGCTTAGGGGCGTTCGGGGGCTACACCTTC
V gene: TRBV30; clone size: .; D gene: .; J gene: TRBJ1-2; CDR3 protein: CAWREGWWSEGYTF; CDR3 DNA: TGTGCCTGGAGGGAGGGGTGGTGGTCCGAAGGCTACACCTTC
V gene: TRBV20-1; clone size: .; D gene: .; J gene: TRBJ1-4; CDR3 protein: CSATPTNEKLFF; CDR3 DNA: TGCAGCGCGACACCAACTAATGAAAAACTGTTTTTT
V gene: TRBV29-1; clone size: .; D gene: .; J gene: TRBJ2-4; CDR3 protein: CSVEGVAKNIQYF; CDR3 DNA: TGCAGCGTTGAAGGGGTAGCCAAAAACATTCAGTACTTC
V gene: TRBV7-8; clone size: .; D gene: .; J gene: TRBJ1-4; CDR3 protein: CASSFRRHEEKLFF; CDR3 DNA: TGTGCCAGCAGCTTCCGCCGCCATGAGGAGAAACTGTTTTTT
V gene: TRBV4-3; clone size: .; D gene: TRBD2; J gene: TRBJ2-7; CDR3 protein: CASSLTQREGPYEQYF; CDR3 DNA: TGCGCCAGCAGCCTTACCCAGCGGGAGGGTCCCTACGAGCAGTACTTC
V gene: TRBV11-3; clone size: .; D gene: .; J gene: TRBJ1-1; CDR3 protein: CASSFQGHLNTEAFF; CDR3 DNA: TGTGCCAGCAGCTTCCAGGGGCACCTGAACACTGAAGCTTTCTTT
V gene: TRBV28; clone size: few; D gene: .; J gene: TRBJ2-7; CDR3 protein: CASSPGPYEQYF; CDR3 DNA: TGTGCCAGCAGCCCGGGGCCGTACGAGCAGTACTTC
V gene: TRBV29-1; clone size: .; D gene: .; J gene: TRBJ1-2; CDR3 protein: CSDERARGNYGYTF; CDR3 DNA: TGCAGCGATGAACGGGCCAGGGGTAACTATGGCTACACCTTC
V gene: TRBV10-3; clone size: .; D gene: .; J gene: TRBJ2-2; CDR3 protein: CAISVWATTGELFF; CDR3 DNA: TGTGCCATCAGTGTTTGGGCTACCACCGGGGAGCTGTTTTTT
V gene: TRBV29-1; clone size: few; D gene: TRBD2; J gene: TRBJ2-3; CDR3 protein: CSVAASGGLSTDTQYF; CDR3 DNA: TGCAGCGTTGCCGCTAGCGGGGGCCTTAGCACAGATACGCAGTATTTT
V gene: TRBV12-3/TRBV12-4; clone size: few; D gene: TRBD1; J gene: TRBJ1-4; CDR3 protein: CASSLGTGAFNEKLFF; CDR3 DNA: TGTGCCAGCAGTTTAGGGACAGGGGCCTTTAATGAAAAACTGTTTTTT
V gene: TRBV18; clone size: few; D gene: .; J gene: TRBJ1-2; CDR3 protein: CASSLTGRQYQIWRNYGYTF; CDR3 DNA: TGTGCCAGCTCACTGACGGGAAGACAGTATCAAATCTGGAGAAACTATGGCTACACCTTC
V gene: TRBV10-3; clone size: .; D gene: .; J gene: TRBJ2-7; CDR3 protein: CAISGARAYEQYF; CDR3 DNA: TGTGCCATCAGCGGAGCGCGAGCCTACGAGCAGTACTTC
V gene: TRBV20-1; clone size: many; D gene: TRBD1; J gene: TRBJ1-1; CDR3 protein: CSASRTGRTEAFF; CDR3 DNA: TGCAGTGCTTCTCGGACAGGGAGGACTGAAGCTTTCTTT
V gene: TRBV7-9; clone size: .; D gene: .; J gene: TRBJ2-6; CDR3 protein: CASSQFQSGKPGANVLTF; CDR3 DNA: TGTGCCAGCAGCCAGTTCCAGTCGGGGAAACCTGGGGCCAACGTCCTGACTTTC
V gene: TRBV4-3; clone size: .; D gene: .; J gene: TRBJ2-7; CDR3 protein: CASSQDRVSLAYEQYF; CDR3 DNA: TGCGCCAGCAGCCAAGATAGGGTTTCCCTTGCCTACGAGCAGTACTTC
V gene: TRBV7-9; clone size: few; D gene: .; J gene: TRBJ2-7; CDR3 protein: CASSLVPSSYEQYF; CDR3 DNA: TGTGCCAGCAGCTTAGTGCCATCCTCCTACGAGCAGTACTTC
V gene: TRBV29-1; clone size: few; D gene: .; J gene: TRBJ1-2; CDR3 protein: CSAPREGNYGYTF; CDR3 DNA: TGCAGCGCCCCCCGGGAGGGTAACTATGGCTACACCTTC
V gene: TRBV10-3; clone size: few; D gene: .; J gene: TRBJ1-2; CDR3 protein: CAISKTAPGNYGYTF; CDR3 DNA: TGTGCCATCAGTAAGACCGCTCCCGGTAACTATGGCTACACCTTC
V gene: TRBV3-1; clone size: few; D gene: .; J gene: TRBJ1-1; CDR3 protein: CASSQVGVMNTEAFF; CDR3 DNA: TGTGCCAGCAGCCAAGTTGGGGTTATGAACACTGAAGCTTTCTTT
V gene: TRBV30; clone size: once; D gene: .; J gene: TRBJ1-2; CDR3 protein: CAWSPGWTF; CDR3 DNA: TGTGCCTGGAGCCCAGGATGGACCTTC